The 21 T cell receptor beta chains presented below share a single source sample, sequenced in a study of technical replicates of blood from a handful of donors. Produced via immunoSEQ multiplex PCR; TCRdb's table is partial and in-frame only. This repertoire shows tens of thousands of clones, 85% to 95% found once; its top ten account for over 0.2%. The sequenced material came from T cells isolated from PBMCs. The origin of the receptors is a human donor in good health.

The chain couples TRBV2 to TRBJ2-7, with D possibly TRBD1 on 5 matching bases. The V and J ends lost 5 bases and 5 bases respectively, with 13 bases between them. The CDR3 length is 13 residues. Looked up from germline, CDR1 is SNHLY and CDR2 is FYNNEI. The CDR3 coding sequence is TGTGCCAGCAGTTGGACACCATCTCACGAGCAGTACTTC. It translates to CASSWTPSHEQYF.

This rearrangement joins TRBV6-4 to TRBJ2-2; no reliable D call. Trimming took 2 bases from V and 5 from J, leaving 3 bases between them. The CDR3 totals 12 residues. Germline V lookup: CDR1 MRHNA, CDR2 SNTAGT. The CDR3 is CASSDQTGELFF. The CDR3 nucleotides are TGTGCCAGCAGTGACCAGACCGGGGAGCTGTTTTTT.

The chain employs TRBV10-3 and TRBJ1-2; the match to TRBD1 covers 7 bases. The V and J ends lost 3 bases and 0 bases, in that order; junction bases with no gene match: 7. The CDR3 extends over 16 amino acids. Germline V gives CDR1 ENHRY, CDR2 SYGVKD. For the CDR3, the DNA is TGTGCCATCAGTGACCTACAGGGGTTCACTAACTATGGCTACACCTTC. Its translation: CAISDLQGFTNYGYTF.

In its sample, this clone was seen once. This chain connects TRBV18 to TRBJ1-2; no clear D gene. V shed 1 base and J shed 5 bases, with 5 bases lying between them. This CDR3 has 12 residues. Germline assignment: CDR1 KGHSH and CDR2 LQKENI. The CDR3 region is CASSPQEYGYTF. CDR3 sequence (DNA): TGTGCCAGCTCACCACAAGAGTATGGCTACACCTTC.

V is TRBV19 and J is TRBJ2-4; TRBD1 matches at 7 bases. The CDR3 runs 14 residues. The V gene's germline CDR1 is LNHDA and CDR2 SQIVND (reference sequence). V dropped 1 base and J dropped 6; count of bases not matched to a gene: 3. As DNA, the CDR3 is TGTGCCAGTAGTATAGTGCAGGGGGTAAACATTCAGTACTTC. It encodes CASSIVQGVNIQYF.

J is TRBJ2-1 and V is TRBV4-1; D call uncertain. The CDR3 consists of 16 residues. Germline V CDR1 and CDR2: MGHRA, YSYEKL. Trimming stripped 1 base from V and 2 bases from J, with 12 bases between. DNA of the CDR3: TGCGCCAGCAGCCAAGTCGGCGGAGACCCCTACAATGAGCAGTTCTTC. Translated: CASSQVGGDPYNEQFF.

This rearrangement joins TRBV29-1 to TRBJ1-2; D possibly corresponds to TRBD1 (6 bases). The ends were cut back, 7 bases at V and 5 bases at J, with 11 bases in the middle. In germline, CDR1 is SQVTM, CDR2 ANQGSEA. There are 11 residues in the CDR3. The CDR3 loop is CSAQGQYGYTF. CDR3 sequence (DNA): TGCAGCGCCCAAGGACAGTATGGCTACACCTTC. The full variable domain, with the rest looked up from reference TRBV29-1 and TRBJ1-2, is SAVISQKPSRDICQRGTSLTIQCQVDSQVTMMFWYRQQPGQSLTLIATANQGSEATYESGFVIDKFPISRPNLTFSTLTVSNMSPEDSSIYLCSAQGQYGYTFGSGTRLTVV.

The genes are TRBV6-5 and TRBJ2-7, with 7 bases matching TRBD1. V lost 2 bases to trimming and J lost 3 bases; unmatched junction nucleotides: 7. CDR3 length: 15 amino acids. Looked up from germline, CDR1 is MNHEY and CDR2 is SVGAGI. This CDR3 reads CASSYGARGNYEQYF. The CDR3 bases are TGTGCCAGCAGTTACGGGGCCAGGGGGAACTACGAGCAGTACTTC.

This sequence joins TRBV9 and TRBJ2-3, with D hard to call. This CDR3 comprises 16 residues. Looked up from germline, CDR1 is SGDLS and CDR2 is YYNGEE. The germline V and J ends were trimmed by 0 bases and 0 bases, with 11 bases remaining between them. CDR3 sequence: CASSVERRSSTDTQYF. The CDR3 DNA reads as TGTGCCAGCAGCGTAGAAAGGCGGTCTAGCACAGATACGCAGTATTTT.

This clone showed up just once. This chain links TRBV5-4 with TRBJ2-2; possible D gene TRBD2, 6 bases. Germline assignment: CDR1 SGHNT and CDR2 YYREEE (reference sequence). CDR3 length: 13 amino acids. Trimming stripped 6 bases from V and 5 bases from J, with 11 bases between. In DNA, the CDR3 is TGTGCCAGCACCCTGGGAGGTACCGGGGAGCTGTTTTTT. It encodes CASTLGGTGELFF.

The chain recombines TRBV6-4 with TRBJ2-3; weak D call: TRBD2 (5 bases). The V gene lost 0 bases and the J gene lost 2 bases, with 9 bases spanning the gap. Germline CDR1 reads MRHNA; CDR2 reads SNTAGT. This CDR3 has 15 amino acids. Here the CDR3 DNA reads TGTGCCAGCAGTGACTCTGCGGGTTCCACAGATACGCAGTATTTT. This gives the protein CASSDSAGSTDTQYF.

The chain uses TRBV28 and TRBJ2-7, with D perhaps matching TRBD2 (5 bases). CDR1 and CDR2 (germline): MDHEN, SYDVKM. CDR3 length: 20 residues. V was pared by 1 base and J by 2 bases, with 27 bases between. The CDR3 region is CASSLFSLGRRSDRTYEQYF. DNA for the CDR3: TGTGCCAGCAGTTTATTCTCACTAGGAAGGAGGTCAGATAGAACCTACGAGCAGTACTTC.

The chain combines TRBV30 with TRBJ2-1; 8 nucleotides agree with TRBD1. The trim removed 3 bases at V and 6 bases at J, leaving 16 bases unmatched. The CDR3 sequence is 17 residues long. CDR1 is GTSNPN, CDR2 SVGIG, per germline (reference sequence). CDR3 amino acids: CAWRTPFGTGVLNEQFF. CDR3 bases: TGTGCCTGGAGGACTCCCTTTGGGACAGGTGTACTCAATGAGCAGTTCTTC.

The chain has TRBV7-9 and TRBJ2-1, with no clear D. V was clipped by 5 bases and J by 4 bases, with 18 bases between them. Germline V CDR1 and CDR2: SEHNR, FQNEAQ (reference sequence). The CDR3 sequence is 16 residues long. CDR3 DNA sequence: TGTGCCAGCAGCCCCCGTCGCGGAGACGGGTACAATGAGCAGTTCTTC. Amino acid sequence: CASSPRRGDGYNEQFF.

The CDR3 nucleotides are TGTGCCAGCAGCTTAGGCCTAGCGGGGGGAATATACGAGCAGTACTTC. Protein sequence: CASSLGLAGGIYEQYF. The chain employs TRBV7-3 and TRBJ2-7, with 11 bases aligning to TRBD2. V dropped 2 bases and J dropped 4; count of bases not matched to a gene: 7. CDR3 size: 16 residues. The V gene's germline CDR1 is SGHTA and CDR2 FQGTGA.

V usage is TRBV6-5 and J usage is TRBJ1-1; D unclear. From germline, CDR1 is MNHEY and CDR2 SVGAGI. With 6 bases removed from V and 4 bases from J, the gap between germline ends came to 15 bases. This CDR3 is 14 amino acids long. The DNA of the CDR3 is TGTGCCAGCAGCCCTACGCCGGTCGGCACTGAAGCTTTCTTT. It specifies CASSPTPVGTEAFF.

V gene TRBV28 combines with J gene TRBJ1-1, with D possibly being TRBD1 (6 bases). Trimming pared 5 bases from V and 1 base from J, leaving 11 bases between. This CDR3 is 14 amino acids long. Germline CDR1 MDHEN, CDR2 SYDVKM. CDR3 loop: CASSRTDRNTEAFF. CDR3 nucleotide sequence: TGTGCCAGCAGTCGTACGGACAGGAACACTGAAGCTTTCTTT.

V is TRBV5-8 and J is TRBJ1-2; D gene ambiguous. Germline CDR1 and CDR2: SGHTS and YDEGEE. The V gene lost 0 bases and the J gene lost 4 bases, with 10 bases spanning the gap. The CDR3 covers 14 residues. CDR3 DNA: TGTGCCAGCAGCTTGGTCACCACTTTCTATGGCTACACCTTC. Translation gives CASSLVTTFYGYTF.

The chain recombines TRBV30 with TRBJ2-5; D uncertain. Trimming pared 0 bases from V and 0 bases from J, leaving 2 bases between. The germline V gene has CDR1 GTSNPN and CDR2 SVGIG (reference sequence). The CDR3 sequence is 12 residues long. CDR3: CAWSVNQETQYF. DNA for the CDR3: TGTGCCTGGAGTGTTAACCAAGAGACCCAGTACTTC.

The V gene is TRBV5-5, the J gene TRBJ1-5; unclear D gene. Germline V CDR1 and CDR2: SGHKS, YYEKEE (reference sequence). The CDR3 contains 16 residues. V lost 0 bases and J 5 bases, leaving 15 bases between the germline ends. The CDR3 sequence: CASSLDRGDMDQPQHF. CDR3 in DNA: TGTGCCAGCAGCTTGGACCGGGGTGATATGGATCAGCCCCAGCATTTT. Full variable domain (missing parts from reference TRBV5-5 and TRBJ1-5): DAGVTQSPTHLIKTRGQQVTLRCSPISGHKSVSWYQQVLGQGPQFIFQYYEKEERGRGNFPDRFSARQFPNYSSELNVNALLLGDSALYLCASSLDRGDMDQPQHFGDGTRLSIL.

This CDR3 reads CASSIAEGGPNGELFF. The CDR3 nucleotides are TGTGCCAGTAGTATAGCGGAGGGGGGGCCAAACGGGGAGCTGTTTTTT. The chain uses TRBV19 and TRBJ2-2, with D maybe TRBD2 (7 bases). CDR1 and CDR2 from the germline V gene are LNHDA and SQIVND (reference sequence). There are 16 residues in the CDR3. Trimming took off 1 base at V and 7 bases at J, with 16 bases between the two ends.